This T cell receptor beta chain derives from a study of cytomegalovirus exposure and HLA in healthy donors. Germline V gene sequence: CDR1 SGHDN, CDR2 FVKESK. J lost 8 bases, V lost 10 bases, and 9 bases had no gene match. This CDR3 contains 13 residues. Both 60 Vbeta primers and 13 Jbeta primers went into the PCR. Sequencing used immunoSEQ multiplex PCR; TCRdb keeps in-frame clones, though not all of them. This sample has 150,000 to 200,000 clones, with over 75% found just once. This clone appeared once. The specimen sequenced was PBMCs. This chain uses TRBV14 with TRBJ1-4; 8 bases align to TRBD1. The TCR sequence derives from a man aged 50 or older in good health and CMV-seropositive. The CDR3 DNA is TGTGCCACAAACCGGGACAGGAAAGAAAAACTGTTTTTT. It encodes CATNRDRKEKLFF.